These 32 T cell receptor beta chains were all obtained from the same sample, sequenced in a study of blood T cell repertoires in COVID-19. Clones were read by immunoSEQ multiplex PCR, and TCRdb kept only the in-frame ones, dropping some. The sample consists of some 390,000 clones, around 87% of them appearing once. The sequenced sample consisted of peripheral blood. The receptor source for this set is a woman aged 60-75 years with COVID-19, enrolled during active disease.

The chain links TRBV5-1 to TRBJ2-1; 7 bases map to TRBD1. The germline gives CDR1 SGHRS, CDR2 YFSETQ. The CDR3 consists of 15 residues. J lost 0 bases, V lost 3 bases, and 3 bases had no gene match. The CDR3 sequence: CASSSGQVSYNEQFF. The DNA for the CDR3 is TGCGCCAGCAGCTCAGGACAGGTCTCCTACAATGAGCAGTTCTTC.

This sequence joins TRBV24-1 and TRBJ2-5; unclear D gene. Germline values: CDR1 KGHDR, CDR2 SFDVKD. CDR3 length equals 15 residues. The germline V and J ends were trimmed by 4 bases and 2 bases, with 13 bases remaining between them. DNA of the CDR3: TGTGCCACCAGTGACGCCGGGTCCCCACAAGAGACCCAGTACTTC. This gives the protein CATSDAGSPQETQYF.

The rearrangement links TRBV7-3 to TRBJ2-6, with TRBD1 matching over 10 bases. The V segment lost 2 bases and the J segment 2 bases; nucleotides outside the gene matches: 6. CDR1 SGHTA and CDR2 FQGTGA come from the germline V gene. CDR3 length equals 18 residues. CDR3 nucleotides: TGTGCCAGCAGCTTACACTCAGGGACAGGGGCTGGGGCCAACGTCCTGACTTTC. It is translated as CASSLHSGTGAGANVLTF.

V is TRBV10-3 and J is TRBJ1-5; D is possibly TRBD1 (6 bases). V shed 2 bases and J shed 0 bases, with 11 bases lying between them. This CDR3 is 16 amino acids long. From germline, CDR1 is ENHRY and CDR2 SYGVKD. Here the CDR3 DNA reads TGTGCCATCAGTGAGCGACAGGTGACTAGCAATCAGCCCCAGCATTTT. Translation gives CAISERQVTSNQPQHF.

The V call is TRBV7-3, the J call TRBJ1-5, with a weak D call TRBD1 (5 bases). Germline CDR1 reads SGHTA; CDR2 reads FQGTGA. The germline V and J ends were trimmed by 0 bases and 5 bases, with 5 bases remaining between them. The CDR3 length is 13 residues. The CDR3 DNA reads TGTGCCAGCAGCTTAACAGGGGATCAGCCCCAGCATTTT. This gives the protein CASSLTGDQPQHF.

The V and J genes are TRBV9 and TRBJ2-2; TRBD1 aligns across 7 bases. Germline V gene data show CDR1 as SGDLS and CDR2 as YYNGEE. The V and J ends lost 3 bases and 5 bases, in that order; junction bases with no gene match: 13. CDR3 length equals 17 residues. The CDR3: CASSARGQGVKTGELFF. The CDR3, as DNA: TGTGCCAGCAGCGCCAGAGGCCAGGGGGTTAAGACCGGGGAGCTGTTTTTT. Supplemented by reference TRBV9 and TRBJ2-2, the full variable domain reads DSGVTQTPKHLITATGQRVTLRCSPRSGDLSVYWYQQSLDQGLQFLIQYYNGEERAKGNILERFSAQQFPDLHSELNLSSLELGDSALYFCASSARGQGVKTGELFFGEGSRLTVL.

V and J are TRBV27 and TRBJ2-2, with 8 bases that match TRBD2. The CDR3 totals 18 residues. Germline V gene sequence: CDR1 MNHEY, CDR2 SMNVEV (reference sequence). The ends lost 2 bases at V and 0 bases at J; junction bases unmatched: 8. For the CDR3, the DNA is TGTGCCAGCAGTTTAAAGGCGGCGGGGGGACCGAACACCGGGGAGCTGTTTTTT. Translated, it gives CASSLKAAGGPNTGELFF.

V and J are TRBV2 and TRBJ1-1; maybe TRBD1 (5 bases). The CDR3 is 10 residues long. The V gene lost 11 bases and the J gene lost 6 bases, with 10 bases spanning the gap. The V gene's germline CDR1 is SNHLY and CDR2 FYNNEI. CDR3 loop: CAGQGPEAFF. CDR3 in DNA: TGTGCCGGTCAGGGTCCTGAAGCTTTCTTT.

The V gene is TRBV6-1, the J gene TRBJ2-7; maybe TRBD2 (5 bases). Germline values: CDR1 MNHNS, CDR2 SASEGT. The length of the CDR3 is 16 residues. Trimming removed 3 bases at V and 2 bases at J, with 17 bases between. The CDR3 protein is CASSEHLRTPTYEQYF. For the CDR3, the DNA is TGTGCCAGCAGTGAGCACCTCCGGACTCCGACCTACGAGCAGTACTTC.

This sequence joins TRBV6-1 and TRBJ2-7; 10 positions agree with TRBD1. V dropped 2 bases and J dropped 3; count of bases not matched to a gene: 4. CDR3 size: 15 residues. Germline V lookup: CDR1 MNHNS, CDR2 SASEGT. For the CDR3, the DNA is TGTGCCAGCAGTGAACTGTGGACAGGGGGCTACGAGCAGTACTTC. Translating it yields CASSELWTGGYEQYF.

The chain carries TRBV29-1 and TRBJ2-7; 8 bases agree with TRBD2. Per the germline V gene, CDR1 is SQVTM and CDR2 is ANQGSEA. Unmatched junction bases numbered 7, after V lost 6 bases and J lost 3 bases. The CDR3 is 13 amino acids. The CDR3: CSVMRGAYYEQYF. The CDR3 coding sequence is TGCAGCGTAATGCGGGGGGCGTACTACGAGCAGTACTTC.

This chain uses TRBV9 with TRBJ2-3; D not certain. Deletions cut 0 bases from V and 0 bases from J, with 5 bases between. Germline V gene data show CDR1 as SGDLS and CDR2 as YYNGEE. The CDR3 has 14 amino acids. CDR3 coding DNA: TGTGCCAGCAGCGTAGCCCGTAGCACAGATACGCAGTATTTT. Protein: CASSVARSTDTQYF.

This chain uses TRBV19 with TRBJ2-3, with no clear D. V was shortened by 4 bases and J by 1 base, with 6 bases between the two germline ends. Germline V CDR1 and CDR2: LNHDA, SQIVND (reference sequence). The length of the CDR3 is 13 residues. CDR3 sequence reads: CASSRQGTDTQYF. The DNA for the CDR3 is TGTGCCAGTAGTAGGCAGGGCACAGATACGCAGTATTTT.

The chain is built from TRBV5-1 and TRBJ1-5; 8 bases are shared with TRBD1. The junction had 6 bases not matched to a gene; V was cut back by 4 bases and J by 3 bases. Looked up from germline, CDR1 is SGHRS and CDR2 is YFSETQ. This CDR3 spans 15 amino acids. The chain's CDR3 is CASSPRGLDNQPQHF. The CDR3 nucleotides are TGCGCCAGCAGCCCCAGGGGGCTGGACAATCAGCCCCAGCATTTT.

The J gene is TRBJ2-5, the V gene TRBV11-3; unclear D gene. This CDR3 is 13 amino acids long. Between the trimmed V and J ends, which lost 2 bases and 5 bases, there was a span of 9 bases. Germline V gene sequence: CDR1 SGHNT, CDR2 YENEEA. This CDR3 is CASSLNDGETQYF. The CDR3 nucleotides read TGTGCCAGCAGCTTAAATGACGGGGAGACCCAGTACTTC.

The chain employs TRBV3-1 (or the pseudogene TRBV3-2) and TRBJ1-1, with TRBD1 matching 8 bases. V lost 1 base to trimming and J lost 5 bases; unmatched junction nucleotides: 9. Looked up from germline, CDR1 is LGHDT and CDR2 is YNNKEL (reference sequence). The CDR3 contains 16 residues. The CDR3 DNA follows: TGTGCCAGCAGCCAAGGATCCGGACAGGGTTTTACTGAAGCTTTCTTT. It yields the protein CASSQGSGQGFTEAFF.

The chain uses TRBV15 and TRBJ2-1; D might be TRBD2 (7 bases). CDR1 is LNHNV and CDR2 is YYDKDF in the germline V gene (reference sequence). This CDR3 has 17 amino acids. V was cut by 0 bases and J by 8 bases, with 20 bases left in between. In DNA form, the CDR3 reads TGTGCCACCAGCAGAGAGATTCGGGGGGCGTCTCTCTATGAGCAGTTCTTC. Translation: CATSREIRGASLYEQFF.

V and J are TRBV5-1 and TRBJ1-1, with D hard to call. The V end was cut by 0 bases, the J end by 4 bases, with 16 bases between. The CDR3 sequence is 16 residues long. Germline V gene data show CDR1 as SGHRS and CDR2 as YFSETQ. In nucleotides, the CDR3 is TGCGCCAGCAGCTTGGCCCCAGGTACGGGAATCACTGAAGCTTTCTTT. Encoded protein: CASSLAPGTGITEAFF.

DNA of the CDR3: TGTGCCAGCAGCTTAGGGGGTAGCGTTGAGCAGTTCTTC. Translated: CASSLGGSVEQFF. This sequence joins TRBV11-3 and TRBJ2-1, with TRBD2 as a possible D gene (5 bases). Trimming removed 1 base at V and 9 bases at J, with 10 bases between. This CDR3 is built from 13 residues. Germline V gives CDR1 SGHNT, CDR2 YENEEA. The variable domain in full, completed from reference TRBV11-3 and TRBJ2-1, reads EAGVVQSPRYKIIEKKQPVAFWCNPISGHNTLYWYLQNLGQGPELLIRYENEEAVDDSQLPKDRFSAERLKGVDSTLKIQPAELGDSAVYLCASSLGGSVEQFFGPGTRLTVL.

The chain uses TRBV7-3 and TRBJ2-1, with TRBD2 matching 10 bases. V lost 8 bases and J lost 5; bases outside the gene matches: 6. This CDR3 comprises 14 residues. In germline, CDR1 is SGHTA, CDR2 FQGTGA. CDR3 nucleotide sequence: TGTGCCAGCGCCCGGACTAGCGGAAACAATGAGCAGTTCTTC. Its protein is CASARTSGNNEQFF.

The rearrangement joins TRBV4-1 to TRBJ1-6; D unclear. In germline, CDR1 is MGHRA, CDR2 YSYEKL. V lost 0 bases to trimming and J lost 0 bases, with 9 bases between them. This CDR3 region has 17 residues. Here the CDR3 DNA reads TGCGCCAGCAGCCAAGATTTCGGGAGCTCCTATAATTCACCCCTCCACTTT. It encodes CASSQDFGSSYNSPLHF.

For this clone: The identical CDR3 is also encoded by other nucleotide sequences in the sample. The chain couples TRBV5-1 to TRBJ1-2, with D perhaps TRBD1 (6 bases). This CDR3 has 12 residues. Germline CDR1 SGHRS, CDR2 YFSETQ. V lost 3 bases, J lost 7 bases, and 10 bases lay in between. CDR3 residues: CASSSTGSGYTF. CDR3 DNA: TGCGCCAGCAGCTCTACAGGGTCTGGCTACACCTTC.

The chain employs TRBV6-6 and TRBJ1-1; the D gene is possibly TRBD1 (5 bases). Per the germline V gene, CDR1 is MNHNY and CDR2 is SVGAGI (reference sequence). The length of the CDR3 is 14 residues. The V end was cut by 1 base, the J end by 2 bases, with 8 bases between. Written as DNA, the CDR3 is TGTGCCAGCAGTTACTGGCGGGACAACACTGAAGCTTTCTTT. Translation gives CASSYWRDNTEAFF.

The chain joins TRBV7-9 to TRBJ1-5; possibly TRBD1 for D (6 bases). The germline V gene encodes CDR1 SEHNR and CDR2 FQNEAQ (reference sequence). The CDR3 runs to 17 residues. Trimming left V 1 base short and J 6 bases short, with 19 bases between. DNA for the CDR3: TGTGCCAGCAGCTTAGGGATGGGGGGGCAAGGCAGTCAGCCCCAGCATTTT. Translation gives CASSLGMGGQGSQPQHF. Full variable domain (missing parts from reference TRBV7-9 and TRBJ1-5): DTGVSQNPRHKITKRGQNVTFRCDPISEHNRLYWYRQTLGQGPEFLTYFQNEAQLEKSRLLSDRFSAERPKGSFSTLEIQRTEQGDSAMYLCASSLGMGGQGSQPQHFGDGTRLSIL.

The chain uses TRBV6-5 and TRBJ1-5; no clear D gene. This CDR3 is 14 amino acids long. From germline, CDR1 is MNHEY and CDR2 SVGAGI. Trimming pared 4 bases from V and 0 bases from J, leaving 7 bases between. The CDR3 bases are TGTGCCAGCAGTTCAACTTATAGCAATCAGCCCCAGCATTTT. This encodes CASSSTYSNQPQHF.

The chain carries TRBV12-3 or TRBV12-4 and TRBJ2-5; 8 bases are a match to TRBD2. The V gene end was trimmed by 3 bases and the J gene end by 5 bases; junction bases not matched to a gene: 2. There are 13 residues in the CDR3. The CDR3 coding sequence is TGTGCCAGCAGTTTCCGGGAGGGGGAGACCCAGTACTTC. It encodes CASSFREGETQYF.

The chain carries TRBV19 and TRBJ2-5; D remains unclear. This CDR3 has 14 amino acids. Germline CDR1 and CDR2: LNHDA and SQIVND (reference sequence). Deletions cut 5 bases from V and 7 bases from J, with 17 bases between. The CDR3 loop is CASSARGTMGTQYF. In nucleotides, the CDR3 is TGTGCCAGTAGTGCGCGAGGTACCATGGGGACCCAGTACTTC.

The chain has TRBV28 and TRBJ2-3, with 7 bases aligning to TRBD2. The CDR3 runs 15 residues. Germline trimming cut 7 bases from V and 2 bases from J; bases unmatched to any gene: 9. CDR1 and CDR2 (germline): MDHEN, SYDVKM. The CDR3 region has the DNA TGTGCCAGCATAGGTTGGGGGGGTAACACAGATACGCAGTATTTT. This gives the protein CASIGWGGNTDTQYF.

The chain combines TRBV29-1 with TRBJ1-1; no clear D. CDR1 is SQVTM, CDR2 ANQGSEA, per germline. Deletions cut 3 bases from V and 2 bases from J, with 16 bases between. CDR3 length equals 15 residues. DNA for the CDR3: TGCAGCGTTGATCCGCAAGAAGCGGGAAACACTGAAGCTTTCTTT. Residues: CSVDPQEAGNTEAFF.

This chain uses TRBV5-1 with TRBJ2-3; D possibly corresponds to TRBD2 (6 bases). The CDR3 spans 16 residues. V dropped 0 bases and J dropped 0 bases, with 11 bases sitting between them. Germline CDR1 and CDR2: SGHRS and YFSETQ. For the CDR3, the DNA is TGCGCCAGCAGCTTGGGTATTCGGGGGAGCACAGATACGCAGTATTTT. Protein product: CASSLGIRGSTDTQYF.

The rearrangement links TRBV7-6 to TRBJ2-3; 8 bases line up with TRBD2. CDR3 length: 15 amino acids. After removal of 3 bases from V and 2 bases from J, the junction contained 4 bases not matched to a gene. Germline assignment: CDR1 SGHVS and CDR2 FNYEAQ. The CDR3 sequence is CASSFSGGDTDTQYF. CDR3 DNA: TGTGCCAGCAGCTTCTCGGGGGGGGACACAGATACGCAGTATTTT.

This chain connects TRBV5-5 to TRBJ1-2; TRBD1 agrees at 9 bases. Looked up from germline, CDR1 is SGHKS and CDR2 is YYEKEE (reference sequence). The J segment lost 4 bases and the V segment lost 0 bases, leaving 7 bases of the junction unmatched. The CDR3 consists of 16 residues. CDR3 sequence (DNA): TGTGCCAGCAGCTTGGCCGGGACAGGGACGGTCTATGGCTACACCTTC. Its translation is CASSLAGTGTVYGYTF.